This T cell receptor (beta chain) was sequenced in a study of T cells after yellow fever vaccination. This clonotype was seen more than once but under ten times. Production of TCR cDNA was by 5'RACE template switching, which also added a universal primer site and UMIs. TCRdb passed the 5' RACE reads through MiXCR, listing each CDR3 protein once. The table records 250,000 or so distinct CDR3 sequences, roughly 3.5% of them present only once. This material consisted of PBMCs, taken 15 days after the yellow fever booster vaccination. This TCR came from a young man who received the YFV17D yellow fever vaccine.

The CDR3, as DNA: TGTGCCAGCAGTTTACCAGGGGGTTCGGGGGCCAACGTCCTGACTTTC. It translates to CASSLPGGSGANVLTF. This chain connects TRBV6-6 to TRBJ2-6; TRBD1 matches 7 bases. With V trimmed by 4 bases and J by 4 bases, 7 bases remained unmatched. Germline V lookup: CDR1 MNHNY, CDR2 SVGAGI (reference sequence). The CDR3 sequence is 16 residues long.